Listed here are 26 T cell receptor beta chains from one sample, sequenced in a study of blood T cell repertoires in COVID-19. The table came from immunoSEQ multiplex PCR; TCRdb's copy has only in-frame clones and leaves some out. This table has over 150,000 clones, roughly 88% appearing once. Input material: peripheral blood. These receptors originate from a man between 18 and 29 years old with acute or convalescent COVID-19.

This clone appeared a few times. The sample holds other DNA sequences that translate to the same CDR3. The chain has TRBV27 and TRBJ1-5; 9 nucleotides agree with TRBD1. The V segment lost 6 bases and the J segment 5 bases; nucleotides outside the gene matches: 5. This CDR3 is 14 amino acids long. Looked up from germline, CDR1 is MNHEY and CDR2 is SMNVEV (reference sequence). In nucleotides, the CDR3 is TGTGCCAGCAGGTCCGGGACAGGGCATCAGCCCCAGCATTTT. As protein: CASRSGTGHQPQHF.

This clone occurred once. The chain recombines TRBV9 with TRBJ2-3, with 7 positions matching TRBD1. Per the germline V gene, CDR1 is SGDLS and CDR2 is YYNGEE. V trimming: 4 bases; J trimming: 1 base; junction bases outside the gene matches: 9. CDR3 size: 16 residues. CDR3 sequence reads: CASSPDRVRGTDTQYF. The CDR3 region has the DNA TGTGCCAGCAGCCCTGACAGGGTTCGGGGCACAGATACGCAGTATTTT.

DNA for the CDR3: TGCAGTGCGGAACAGGGGGTGTTCTACACCTTC. Its protein is CSAEQGVFYTF. This sequence joins TRBV20-1 and TRBJ1-2, with TRBD1 matching over 8 bases. The CDR3 has 11 residues. Germline trimming cut 6 bases from V and 10 bases from J; bases unmatched to any gene: 7. Germline CDR1 is DFQATT and CDR2 is SNEGSKA (reference sequence).

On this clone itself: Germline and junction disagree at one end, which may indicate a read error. The CDR3: CASSGRGGQGANF. The CDR3 bases are TGCGCCAGCAGTGGGCGGGGCGGACAGGGGGCCAACTTC. V is TRBV10-2 and J is TRBJ2-5; TRBD1 agrees at 11 bases. Germline CDR1 and CDR2: WSHSY and SAAADI. The CDR3 sequence is 13 residues long.

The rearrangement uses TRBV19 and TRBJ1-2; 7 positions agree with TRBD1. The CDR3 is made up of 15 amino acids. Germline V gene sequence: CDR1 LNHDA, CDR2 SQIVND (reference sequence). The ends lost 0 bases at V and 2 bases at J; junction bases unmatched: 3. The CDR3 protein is CASSIDRGGNYGYTF. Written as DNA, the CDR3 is TGTGCCAGTAGTATAGATCGAGGGGGCAACTATGGCTACACCTTC.

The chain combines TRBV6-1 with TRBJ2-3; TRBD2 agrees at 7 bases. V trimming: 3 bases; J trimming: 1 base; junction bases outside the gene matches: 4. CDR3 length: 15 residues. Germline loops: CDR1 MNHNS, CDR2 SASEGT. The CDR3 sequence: CASSESRGGTDTQYF. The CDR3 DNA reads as TGTGCCAGCAGTGAGAGCCGGGGGGGCACAGATACGCAGTATTTT.

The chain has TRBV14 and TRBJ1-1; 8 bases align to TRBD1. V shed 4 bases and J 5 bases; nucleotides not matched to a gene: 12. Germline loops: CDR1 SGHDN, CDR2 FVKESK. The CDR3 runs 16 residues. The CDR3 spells CASSPILDRVGTEAFF. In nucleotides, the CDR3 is TGTGCCAGCAGCCCTATCCTGGACAGGGTGGGAACTGAAGCTTTCTTT.

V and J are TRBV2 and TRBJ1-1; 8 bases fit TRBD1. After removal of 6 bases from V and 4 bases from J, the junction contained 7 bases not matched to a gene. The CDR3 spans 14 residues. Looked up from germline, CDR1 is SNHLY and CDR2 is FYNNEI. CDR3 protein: CASSLDRVGTEAFF. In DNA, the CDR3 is TGTGCCAGCAGCCTGGACAGGGTGGGCACTGAAGCTTTCTTT.

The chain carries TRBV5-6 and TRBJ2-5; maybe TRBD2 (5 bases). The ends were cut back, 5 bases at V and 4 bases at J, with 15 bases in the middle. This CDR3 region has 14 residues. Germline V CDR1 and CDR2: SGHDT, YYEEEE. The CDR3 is CASSLDGVGETQYF. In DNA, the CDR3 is TGTGCCAGCAGTCTCGACGGGGTCGGAGAGACCCAGTACTTC. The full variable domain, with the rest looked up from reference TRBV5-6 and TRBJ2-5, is DAGVTQSPTHLIKTRGQQVTLRCSPKSGHDTVSWYQQALGQGPQFIFQYYEEEERQRGNFPDRFSGHQFPNYSSELNVNALLLGDSALYLCASSLDGVGETQYFGPGTRLLVL.

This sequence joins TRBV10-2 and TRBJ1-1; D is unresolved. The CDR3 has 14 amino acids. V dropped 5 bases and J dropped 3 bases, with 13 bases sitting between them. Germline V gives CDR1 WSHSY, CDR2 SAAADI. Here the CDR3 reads CASSPPLADTEAFF. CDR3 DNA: TGCGCCAGCAGTCCCCCCTTGGCGGACACTGAAGCTTTCTTT.

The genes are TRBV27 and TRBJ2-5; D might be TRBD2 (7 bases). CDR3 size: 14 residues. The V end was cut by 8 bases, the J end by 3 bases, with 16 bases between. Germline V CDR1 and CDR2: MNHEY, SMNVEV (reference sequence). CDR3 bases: TGTGCCAGCGGCCCATGGGGGGGCAAAGAGACCCAGTACTTC. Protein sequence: CASGPWGGKETQYF.

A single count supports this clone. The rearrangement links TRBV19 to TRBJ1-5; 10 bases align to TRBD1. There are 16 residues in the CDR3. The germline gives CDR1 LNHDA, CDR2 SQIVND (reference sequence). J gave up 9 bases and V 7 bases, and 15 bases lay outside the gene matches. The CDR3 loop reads CASNRGLGQGELPQHF. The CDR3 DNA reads TGTGCCAGTAATCGGGGGTTAGGACAGGGGGAATTGCCCCAGCATTTT.

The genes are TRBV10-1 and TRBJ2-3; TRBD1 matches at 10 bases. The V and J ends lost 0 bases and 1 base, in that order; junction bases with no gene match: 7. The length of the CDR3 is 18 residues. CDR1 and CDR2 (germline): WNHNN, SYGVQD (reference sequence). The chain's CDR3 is CASSESRVGTGGTDTQYF. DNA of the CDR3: TGCGCCAGCAGTGAGTCCCGAGTGGGGACAGGGGGCACAGATACGCAGTATTTT.

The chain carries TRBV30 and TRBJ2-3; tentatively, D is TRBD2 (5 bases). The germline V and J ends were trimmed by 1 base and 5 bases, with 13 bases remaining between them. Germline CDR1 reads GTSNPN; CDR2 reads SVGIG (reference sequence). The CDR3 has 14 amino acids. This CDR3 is CAWSAFRGGDTQYF. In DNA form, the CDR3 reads TGTGCCTGGAGTGCATTTCGAGGAGGAGATACGCAGTATTTT.

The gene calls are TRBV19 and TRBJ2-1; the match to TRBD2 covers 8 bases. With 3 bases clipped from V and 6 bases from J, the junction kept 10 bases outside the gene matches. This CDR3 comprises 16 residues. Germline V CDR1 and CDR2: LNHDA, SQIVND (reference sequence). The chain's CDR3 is CASSIKSGTSVNEQFF. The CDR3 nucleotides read TGTGCCAGTAGTATCAAGAGCGGGACTAGTGTCAATGAGCAGTTCTTC.

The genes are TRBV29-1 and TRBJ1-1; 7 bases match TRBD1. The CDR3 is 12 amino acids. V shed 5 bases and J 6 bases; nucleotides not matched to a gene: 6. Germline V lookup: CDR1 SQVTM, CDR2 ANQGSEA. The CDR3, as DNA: TGCAGCGTTAGGGGGCAAGACGCTGAAGCTTTCTTT. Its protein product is CSVRGQDAEAFF.

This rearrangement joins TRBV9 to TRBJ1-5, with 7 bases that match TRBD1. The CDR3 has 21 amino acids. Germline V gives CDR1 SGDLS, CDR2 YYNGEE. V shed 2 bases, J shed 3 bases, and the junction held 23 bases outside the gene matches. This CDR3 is CASSVTGELTWYHRDNQPQHF. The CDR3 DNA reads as TGTGCCAGCAGCGTTACAGGGGAATTGACATGGTATCATAGGGACAATCAGCCCCAGCATTTT.

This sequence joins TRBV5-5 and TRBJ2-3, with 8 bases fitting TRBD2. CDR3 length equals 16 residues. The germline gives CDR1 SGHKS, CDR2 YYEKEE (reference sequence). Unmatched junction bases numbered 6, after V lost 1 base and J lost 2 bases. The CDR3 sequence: CASSLITSGFTDTQYF. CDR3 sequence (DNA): TGTGCCAGCAGCTTGATTACTAGCGGATTCACAGATACGCAGTATTTT.

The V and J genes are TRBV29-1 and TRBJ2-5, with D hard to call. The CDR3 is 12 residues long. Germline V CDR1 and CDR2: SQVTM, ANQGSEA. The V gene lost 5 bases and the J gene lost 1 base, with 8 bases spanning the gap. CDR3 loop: CSVRSVQETQYF. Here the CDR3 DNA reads TGCAGCGTTAGATCGGTCCAAGAGACCCAGTACTTC. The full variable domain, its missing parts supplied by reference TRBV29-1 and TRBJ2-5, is SAVISQKPSRDICQRGTSLTIQCQVDSQVTMMFWYRQQPGQSLTLIATANQGSEATYESGFVIDKFPISRPNLTFSTLTVSNMSPEDSSIYLCSVRSVQETQYFGPGTRLLVL.

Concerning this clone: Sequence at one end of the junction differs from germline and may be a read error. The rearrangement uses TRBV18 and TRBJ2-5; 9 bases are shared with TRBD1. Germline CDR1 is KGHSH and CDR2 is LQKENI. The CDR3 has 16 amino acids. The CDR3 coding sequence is TGTGCCAGCTCACCACTCCAGGGACAGGGCCAAGGGACCCAGTACTTC. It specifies CASSPLQGQGQGTQYF. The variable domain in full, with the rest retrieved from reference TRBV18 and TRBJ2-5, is NAGVMQNPRHLVRRRGQEARLRCSPMKGHSHVYWYRQLPEEGLKFMVYLQKENIIDESGMPKERFSAEFPKEGPSILRIQQVVRGDSAAYFCASSPLQGQGQGTQYFGPGTRLLVL.

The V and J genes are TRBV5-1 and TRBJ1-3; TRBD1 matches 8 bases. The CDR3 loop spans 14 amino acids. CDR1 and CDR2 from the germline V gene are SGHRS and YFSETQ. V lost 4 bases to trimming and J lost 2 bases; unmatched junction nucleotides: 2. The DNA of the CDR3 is TGCGCCAGCAGCGAGACAGGGGCTGGAAACACCATATATTTT. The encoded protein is CASSETGAGNTIYF. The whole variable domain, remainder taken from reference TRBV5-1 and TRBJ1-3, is KAGVTQTPRYLIKTRGQQVTLSCSPISGHRSVSWYQQTPGQGLQFLFEYFSETQRNKGNFPGRFSGRQFSNSRSEMNVSTLELGDSALYLCASSETGAGNTIYFGEGSWLTVV.

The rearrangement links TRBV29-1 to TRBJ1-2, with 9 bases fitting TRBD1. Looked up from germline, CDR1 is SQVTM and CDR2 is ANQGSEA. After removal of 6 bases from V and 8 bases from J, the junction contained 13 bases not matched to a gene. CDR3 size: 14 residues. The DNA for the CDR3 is TGCAGCGTCGAATTGGCGGGACAGGGCAGCGGCTACACCTTC. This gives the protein CSVELAGQGSGYTF.

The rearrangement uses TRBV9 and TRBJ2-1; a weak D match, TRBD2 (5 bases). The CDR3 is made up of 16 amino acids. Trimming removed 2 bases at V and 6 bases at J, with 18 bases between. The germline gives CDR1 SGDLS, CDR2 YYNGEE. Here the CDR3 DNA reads TGTGCCAGCAGCGTGCGGGCTGGGAAGTTGGCCAATGAGCAGTTCTTC. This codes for CASSVRAGKLANEQFF.

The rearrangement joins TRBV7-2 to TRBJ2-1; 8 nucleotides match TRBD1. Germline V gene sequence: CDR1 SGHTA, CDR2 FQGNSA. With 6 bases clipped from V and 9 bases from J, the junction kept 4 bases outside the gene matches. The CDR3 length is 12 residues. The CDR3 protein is CASRGTGGEQFF. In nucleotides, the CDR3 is TGTGCCAGCAGGGGCACAGGGGGTGAGCAGTTCTTC.

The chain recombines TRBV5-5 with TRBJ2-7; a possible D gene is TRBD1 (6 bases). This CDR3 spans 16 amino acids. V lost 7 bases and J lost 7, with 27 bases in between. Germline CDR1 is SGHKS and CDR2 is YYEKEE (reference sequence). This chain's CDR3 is CASQAPSGQGPGEQYF. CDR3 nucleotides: TGTGCCAGCCAGGCCCCCTCGGGACAAGGCCCAGGGGAGCAGTACTTC. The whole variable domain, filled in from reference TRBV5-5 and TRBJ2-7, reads DAGVTQSPTHLIKTRGQQVTLRCSPISGHKSVSWYQQVLGQGPQFIFQYYEKEERGRGNFPDRFSARQFPNYSSELNVNALLLGDSALYLCASQAPSGQGPGEQYFGPGTRLTVT.

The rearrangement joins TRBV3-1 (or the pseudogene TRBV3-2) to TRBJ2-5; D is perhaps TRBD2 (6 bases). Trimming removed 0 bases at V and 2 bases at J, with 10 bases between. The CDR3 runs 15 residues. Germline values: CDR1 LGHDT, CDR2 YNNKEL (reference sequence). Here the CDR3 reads CASSQDPGGQETQYF. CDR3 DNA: TGTGCCAGCAGCCAAGATCCCGGGGGTCAAGAGACCCAGTACTTC.